This T cell receptor beta chain was retrieved from a study of blood T cell repertoires in COVID-19. Whole-study context: Samples came from the United States, Italy and Spain, spanning acute and convalescent COVID-19. In each case, the material was cDNA or gDNA derived from T cells, B-cell-depleted T cells, or PBMCs.

Methods used by the authors: By means of reference gene primer amplification, nucleated cell counts were estimated. Data came from immunoSEQ multiplex PCR; TCRdb stores just in-frame clones and leaves some out. The DNA was the basis for D and trimming; V, J and clone size are from that table. The sample lists about 220,000 clones, over 60% occurring once. V was clipped by 3 bases and J by 2 bases, with 11 bases between them. The CDR3 has 15 amino acids. Germline CDR1 is LNHNV and CDR2 is YYDKDF (reference sequence). The sample comprised peripheral blood. The source is a woman aged 70-85 years with acute or convalescent COVID-19. The chain joins TRBV15 to TRBJ2-1, with D possibly TRBD1 on 5 matching bases. The CDR3 protein is CATSRIRQTYNEQFF. CDR3 sequence (DNA): TGTGCCACCAGCAGGATCAGACAGACCTACAATGAGCAGTTCTTC.